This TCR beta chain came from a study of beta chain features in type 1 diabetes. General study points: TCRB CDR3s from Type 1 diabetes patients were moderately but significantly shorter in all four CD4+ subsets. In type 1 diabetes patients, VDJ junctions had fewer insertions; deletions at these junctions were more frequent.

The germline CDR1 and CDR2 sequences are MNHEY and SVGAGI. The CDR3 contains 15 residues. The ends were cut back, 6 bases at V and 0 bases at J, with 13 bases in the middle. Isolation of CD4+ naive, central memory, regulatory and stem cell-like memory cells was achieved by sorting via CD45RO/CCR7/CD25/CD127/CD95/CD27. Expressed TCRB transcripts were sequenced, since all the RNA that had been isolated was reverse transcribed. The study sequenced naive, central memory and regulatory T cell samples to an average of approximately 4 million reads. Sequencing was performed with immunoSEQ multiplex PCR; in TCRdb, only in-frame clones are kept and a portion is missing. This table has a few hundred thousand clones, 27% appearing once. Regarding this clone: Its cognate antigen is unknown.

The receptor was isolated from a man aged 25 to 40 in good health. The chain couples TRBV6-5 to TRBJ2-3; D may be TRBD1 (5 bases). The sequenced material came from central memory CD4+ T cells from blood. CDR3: CASSADTMSTDTQYF. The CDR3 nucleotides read TGTGCCAGCAGCGCGGACACCATGAGCACAGATACGCAGTATTTT.